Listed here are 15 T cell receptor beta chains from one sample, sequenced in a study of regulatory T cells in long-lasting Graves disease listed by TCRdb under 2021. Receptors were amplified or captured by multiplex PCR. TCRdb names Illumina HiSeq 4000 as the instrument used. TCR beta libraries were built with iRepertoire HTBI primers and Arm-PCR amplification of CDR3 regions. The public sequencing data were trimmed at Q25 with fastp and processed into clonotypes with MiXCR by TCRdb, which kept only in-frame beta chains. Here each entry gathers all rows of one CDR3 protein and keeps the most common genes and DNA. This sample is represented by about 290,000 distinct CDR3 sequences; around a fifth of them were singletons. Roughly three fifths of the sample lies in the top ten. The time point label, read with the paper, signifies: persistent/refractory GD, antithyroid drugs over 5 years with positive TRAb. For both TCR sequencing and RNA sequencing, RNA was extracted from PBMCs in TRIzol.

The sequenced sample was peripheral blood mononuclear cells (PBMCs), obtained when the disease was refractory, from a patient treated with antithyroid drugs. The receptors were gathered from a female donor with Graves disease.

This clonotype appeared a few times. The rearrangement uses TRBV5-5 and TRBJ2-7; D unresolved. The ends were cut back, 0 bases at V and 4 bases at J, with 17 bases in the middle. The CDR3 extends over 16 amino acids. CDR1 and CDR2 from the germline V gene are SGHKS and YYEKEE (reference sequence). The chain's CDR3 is CASSLVGLQVGYEQYF. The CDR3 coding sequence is TGTGCCAGCAGCTTGGTTGGTCTACAAGTCGGGTACGAGCAGTACTTC.

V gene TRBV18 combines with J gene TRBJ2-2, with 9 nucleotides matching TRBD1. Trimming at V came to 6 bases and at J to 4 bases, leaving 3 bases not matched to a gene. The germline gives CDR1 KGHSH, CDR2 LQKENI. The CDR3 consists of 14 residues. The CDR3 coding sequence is TGTGCCAGCTCCCAGGGACAGGGCACCGGGGAGCTGTTTTTT. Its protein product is CASSQGQGTGELFF.

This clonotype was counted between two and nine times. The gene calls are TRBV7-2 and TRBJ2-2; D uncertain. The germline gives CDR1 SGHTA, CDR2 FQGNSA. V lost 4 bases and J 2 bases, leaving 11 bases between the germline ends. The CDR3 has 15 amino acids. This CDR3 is CASSSYISNTGELFF. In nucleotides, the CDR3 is TGTGCCAGCAGCTCCTACATAAGTAACACCGGGGAGCTGTTTTTT. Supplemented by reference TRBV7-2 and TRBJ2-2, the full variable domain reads GAGVSQSPSNKVTEKGKDVELRCDPISGHTALYWYRQSLGQGLEFLIYFQGNSAPDKSGLPSDRFSAERTGGSVSTLTIQRTQQEDSAVYLCASSSYISNTGELFFGEGSRLTVL.

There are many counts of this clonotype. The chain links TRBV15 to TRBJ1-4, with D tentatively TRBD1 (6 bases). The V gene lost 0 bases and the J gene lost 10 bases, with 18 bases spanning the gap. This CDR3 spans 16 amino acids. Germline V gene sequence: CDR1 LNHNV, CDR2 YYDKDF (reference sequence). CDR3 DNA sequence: TGTGCCACCAGCAGAGATAGGGGGAATCAACGGAGAAAACTGTTTTTT. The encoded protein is CATSRDRGNQRRKLFF.

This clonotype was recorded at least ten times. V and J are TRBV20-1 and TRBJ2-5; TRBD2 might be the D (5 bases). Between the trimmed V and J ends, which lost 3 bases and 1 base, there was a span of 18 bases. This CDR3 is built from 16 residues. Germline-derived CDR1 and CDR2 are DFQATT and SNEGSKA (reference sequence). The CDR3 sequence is CSASPPTSWGQETQYF. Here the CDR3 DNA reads TGCAGTGCTAGTCCCCCAACTAGTTGGGGCCAAGAGACCCAGTACTTC.

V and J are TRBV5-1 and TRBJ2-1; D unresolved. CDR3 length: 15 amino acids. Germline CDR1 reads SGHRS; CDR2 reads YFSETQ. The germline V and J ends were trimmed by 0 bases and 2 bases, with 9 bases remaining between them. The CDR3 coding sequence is TGCGCCAGCAGCTTGGGCGGCTCTACCTACAATGAGCAGTTCTTC. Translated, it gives CASSLGGSTYNEQFF.

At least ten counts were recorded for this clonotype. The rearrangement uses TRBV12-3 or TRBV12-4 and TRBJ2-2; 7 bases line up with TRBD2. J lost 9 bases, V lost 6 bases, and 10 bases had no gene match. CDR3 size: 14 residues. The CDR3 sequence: CASSLTGGSRELFF. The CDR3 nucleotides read TGTGCCAGCAGCTTGACTGGCGGGAGCCGGGAGCTGTTTTTT.

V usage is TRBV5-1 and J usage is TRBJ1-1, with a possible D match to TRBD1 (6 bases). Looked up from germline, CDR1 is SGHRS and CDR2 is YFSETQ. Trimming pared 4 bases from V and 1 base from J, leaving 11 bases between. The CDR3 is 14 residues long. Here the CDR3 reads CASSGTLSNTEAFF. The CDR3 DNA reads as TGCGCCAGCAGCGGGACACTATCGAACACTGAAGCTTTCTTT. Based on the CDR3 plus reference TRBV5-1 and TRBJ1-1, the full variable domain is KAGVTQTPRYLIKTRGQQVTLSCSPISGHRSVSWYQQTPGQGLQFLFEYFSETQRNKGNFPGRFSGRQFSNSRSEMNVSTLELGDSALYLCASSGTLSNTEAFFGQGTRLTVV.

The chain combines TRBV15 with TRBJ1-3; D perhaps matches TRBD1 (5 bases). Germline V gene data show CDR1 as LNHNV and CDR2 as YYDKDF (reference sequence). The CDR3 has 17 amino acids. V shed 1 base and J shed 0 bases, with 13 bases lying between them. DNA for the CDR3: TGTGCCACCAGCAGAGTGGGACGCCTTTACTCTGGAAACACCATATATTTT. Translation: CATSRVGRLYSGNTIYF. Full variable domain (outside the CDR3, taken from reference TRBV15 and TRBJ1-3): DAMVIQNPRYQVTQFGKPVTLSCSQTLNHNVMYWYQQKSSQAPKLLFHYYDKDFNNEADTPDNFQSRRPNTSFCFLDIRSPGLGDTAMYLCATSRVGRLYSGNTIYFGEGSWLTVV.

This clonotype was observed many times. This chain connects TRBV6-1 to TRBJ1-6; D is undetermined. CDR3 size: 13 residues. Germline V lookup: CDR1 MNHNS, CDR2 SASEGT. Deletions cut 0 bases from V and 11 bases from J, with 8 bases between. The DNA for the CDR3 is TGTGCCAGCAGTGAAGCGCTTGGGGCACCCCTCCACTTT. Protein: CASSEALGAPLHF.

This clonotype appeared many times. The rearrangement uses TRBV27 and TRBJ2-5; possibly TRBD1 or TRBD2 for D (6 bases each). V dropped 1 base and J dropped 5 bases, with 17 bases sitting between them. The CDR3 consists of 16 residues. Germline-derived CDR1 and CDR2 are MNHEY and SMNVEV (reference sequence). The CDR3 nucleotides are TGTGCCAGCAGTTTATTTCCCGGGGGCGGGCTGGAGACCCAGTACTTC. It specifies CASSLFPGGGLETQYF.

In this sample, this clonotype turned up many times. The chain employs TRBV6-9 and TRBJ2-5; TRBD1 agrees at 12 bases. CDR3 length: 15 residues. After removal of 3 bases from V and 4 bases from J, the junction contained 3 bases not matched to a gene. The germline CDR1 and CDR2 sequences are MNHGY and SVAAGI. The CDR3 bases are TGTGCCAGCAGTTACCGGGACAGGGGGCGAGAGACCCAGTACTTC. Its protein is CASSYRDRGRETQYF.

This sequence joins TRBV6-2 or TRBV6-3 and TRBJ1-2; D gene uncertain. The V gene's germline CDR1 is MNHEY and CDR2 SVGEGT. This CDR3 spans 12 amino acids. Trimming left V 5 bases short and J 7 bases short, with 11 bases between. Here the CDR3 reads CASSERAGGYTF. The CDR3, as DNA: TGTGCCAGCAGTGAGAGGGCTGGTGGCTACACCTTC.

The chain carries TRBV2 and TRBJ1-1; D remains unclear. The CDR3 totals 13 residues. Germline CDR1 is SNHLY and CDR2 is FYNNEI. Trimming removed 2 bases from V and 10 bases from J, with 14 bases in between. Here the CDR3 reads CASSETARVAAFF. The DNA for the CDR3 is TGTGCCAGCAGTGAAACGGCCCGGGTGGCAGCTTTCTTT.

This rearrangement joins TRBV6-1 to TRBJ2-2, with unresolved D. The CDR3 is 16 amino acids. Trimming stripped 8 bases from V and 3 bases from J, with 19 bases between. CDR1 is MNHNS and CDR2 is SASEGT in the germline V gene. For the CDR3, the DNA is TGTGCCAGCGAAGGGTCGGAATCGGTGGACACCGGGGAGCTGTTTTTT. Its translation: CASEGSESVDTGELFF.